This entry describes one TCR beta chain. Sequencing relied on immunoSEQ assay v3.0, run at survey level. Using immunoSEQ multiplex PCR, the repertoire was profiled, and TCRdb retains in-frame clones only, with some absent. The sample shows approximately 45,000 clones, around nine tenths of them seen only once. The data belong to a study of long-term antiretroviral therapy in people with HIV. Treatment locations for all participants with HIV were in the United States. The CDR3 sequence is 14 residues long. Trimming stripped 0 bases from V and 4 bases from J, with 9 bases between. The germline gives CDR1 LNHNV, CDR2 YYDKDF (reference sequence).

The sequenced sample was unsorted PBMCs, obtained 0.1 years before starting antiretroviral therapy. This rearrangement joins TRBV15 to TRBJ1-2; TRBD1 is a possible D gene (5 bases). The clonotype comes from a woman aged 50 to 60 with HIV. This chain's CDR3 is CATSREDSFYGYTF. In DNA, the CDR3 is TGTGCCACCAGCAGAGAAGACAGCTTCTATGGCTACACCTTC.